A selection of T cell receptor beta chains follows, all from one sample in a study of blood T cell repertoires in COVID-19. Method: immunoSEQ multiplex PCR; TCRdb's copy keeps in-frame clones and lacks some. The sample has a few hundred thousand clones, roughly 92% seen once. The sample consisted of PBMCs or T cells enriched from blood (not recorded which). Receptors originate from a woman between 40 and 50 years old who had been exposed to COVID-19. CDR3s include the opening cysteine and the closing phenylalanine or tryptophan. The D gene is left open where the match is weak. Not every row has a clone size; where given, it reads once, few, many or a size class.

CDR3 protein: CSASFTSGRTDTQYF
CDR3 DNA: TGCAGTGCTAGTTTTACTAGCGGACGCACAGATACGCAGTATTTT
clone size: NA
J gene: TRBJ2-3
D gene: TRBD2
V gene: TRBV20-1

CDR3 protein: CSVAKTMNTEAFF
CDR3 DNA: TGCAGCGTTGCTAAGACTATGAACACTGAAGCTTTCTTT
clone size: NA
J gene: TRBJ1-1
D gene: NA
V gene: TRBV29-1

CDR3 protein: CASSGVRGVNYGYTF
CDR3 DNA: TGTGCCAGCAGTGGGGTTCGGGGAGTTAACTATGGCTACACCTTC
clone size: once
J gene: TRBJ1-2
D gene: NA
V gene: TRBV2

CDR3 protein: CASSPLAAGGQETQYF
CDR3 DNA: TGTGCCAGCAGCCCGCTAGCAGCGGGGGGCCAAGAGACCCAGTACTTC
clone size: NA
J gene: TRBJ2-5
D gene: TRBD2
V gene: TRBV7-6

CDR3 protein: CASSATSSGELFF
CDR3 DNA: TGTGCCAGCAGCGCGACTAGCTCCGGGGAGCTGTTTTTT
clone size: NA
J gene: TRBJ2-2
D gene: TRBD2
V gene: TRBV13

CDR3 protein: CASSTPGLTQYF
CDR3 DNA: TGTGCCAGCAGCACTCCAGGGTTAACGCAGTATTTT
clone size: NA
J gene: TRBJ2-3
D gene: NA
V gene: TRBV13

CDR3 protein: CASRLAGGPVGEQFF
CDR3 DNA: TGTGCCAGCAGATTAGCGGGAGGGCCTGTTGGTGAGCAGTTCTTC
clone size: NA
J gene: TRBJ2-1
D gene: TRBD2
V gene: TRBV27

CDR3 protein: CASSLYSGGEAFF
CDR3 DNA: TGTGCCAGCAGTTTATATTCGGGGGGTGAAGCTTTCTTT
clone size: few
J gene: TRBJ1-1
D gene: NA
V gene: TRBV27

CDR3 protein: CASSFTGLANEKLFF
CDR3 DNA: TGTGCCAGCAGCTTTACAGGGTTAGCTAATGAAAAACTGTTTTTT
clone size: NA
J gene: TRBJ1-4
D gene: NA
V gene: TRBV7-2

CDR3 protein: CASSVGSGRETQYF
CDR3 DNA: TGCGCCAGCAGCGTAGGTTCCGGGAGGGAGACCCAGTACTTC
clone size: NA
J gene: TRBJ2-5
D gene: TRBD2
V gene: TRBV5-1

CDR3 protein: CASSVGTPTRATNEKLFF
CDR3 DNA: TGTGCCAGCAGCGTTGGGACACCAACCCGGGCAACTAATGAAAAACTGTTTTTT
clone size: NA
J gene: TRBJ1-4
D gene: NA
V gene: TRBV9

CDR3 protein: CASSAGLYSNQPQHF
CDR3 DNA: TGTGCCAGCAGCGCGGGCCTTTATAGCAATCAGCCCCAGCATTTT
clone size: few
J gene: TRBJ1-5
D gene: NA
V gene: TRBV5-8

CDR3 protein: CATSPRGQLGTGANYGYTF
CDR3 DNA: TGTGCCACCAGCCCGCGGGGACAGTTGGGTACTGGTGCTAACTATGGCTACACCTTC
clone size: NA
J gene: TRBJ1-2
D gene: TRBD1
V gene: TRBV15

CDR3 protein: CASSLFNSGRASTDTQYF
CDR3 DNA: TGTGCCAGCAGTTTATTCAATAGCGGGAGGGCGAGCACAGATACGCAGTATTTT
clone size: NA
J gene: TRBJ2-3
D gene: TRBD2
V gene: TRBV27

CDR3 protein: CASTSPGTGKNTEAFF
CDR3 DNA: TGTGCCAGCACCTCCCCCGGGACAGGGAAGAACACTGAAGCTTTCTTT
clone size: NA
J gene: TRBJ1-1
D gene: TRBD1
V gene: TRBV7-9

CDR3 protein: CASSFRGYEQYF
CDR3 DNA: TGTGCCAGCAGCTTTAGGGGCTACGAGCAGTACTTC
clone size: NA
J gene: TRBJ2-7
D gene: NA
V gene: TRBV7-9

CDR3 protein: CATKERFQETQYF
CDR3 DNA: TGTGCCACCAAAGAACGGTTCCAAGAGACCCAGTACTTC
clone size: NA
J gene: TRBJ2-5
D gene: NA
V gene: TRBV24-1

CDR3 protein: CASSQAWNRGQAAYGYTF
CDR3 DNA: TGTGCCAGCAGCCAAGCGTGGAACAGGGGGCAGGCGGCCTATGGCTACACCTTC
clone size: NA
J gene: TRBJ1-2
D gene: TRBD1
V gene: TRBV3-1/TRBV3-2

CDR3 protein: CASSNGSGGMGTEAFF
CDR3 DNA: TGTGCCAGCAGCAATGGTTCCGGGGGGATGGGCACTGAAGCTTTCTTT
clone size: few
J gene: TRBJ1-1
D gene: NA
V gene: TRBV21-1

CDR3 protein: CASRSDRRGVDTQYF
CDR3 DNA: TGTGCCAGCAGGAGCGACCGTCGAGGCGTAGATACGCAGTATTTT
clone size: NA
J gene: TRBJ2-3
D gene: NA
V gene: TRBV7-2

CDR3 protein: CASSQEIAGLAEPGTQYF
CDR3 DNA: TGTGCCAGCAGCCAAGAGATTGCGGGACTAGCGGAACCGGGGACCCAGTACTTC
clone size: NA
J gene: TRBJ2-5
D gene: TRBD2
V gene: TRBV3-1/TRBV3-2

CDR3 protein: CASQDSYEQYF
CDR3 DNA: TGTGCCAGCCAGGACAGCTACGAGCAGTACTTC
clone size: NA
J gene: TRBJ2-7
D gene: NA
V gene: TRBV2

CDR3 protein: CASSDAQGRFGGYTF
CDR3 DNA: TGTGCCAGCAGCGACGCACAGGGGAGGTTCGGTGGCTACACCTTC
clone size: NA
J gene: TRBJ1-2
D gene: TRBD1
V gene: TRBV9

CDR3 protein: CASSPPYRGYGYTF
CDR3 DNA: TGTGCCAGCTCACCACCGTACCGAGGCTATGGCTACACCTTC
clone size: NA
J gene: TRBJ1-2
D gene: NA
V gene: TRBV18

CDR3 protein: CASSPGSHSQETQYF
CDR3 DNA: TGCGCCAGCAGCCCGGGAAGTCATTCCCAAGAGACCCAGTACTTC
clone size: NA
J gene: TRBJ2-5
D gene: NA
V gene: TRBV5-1

CDR3 protein: CASSTTGNYGYTF
CDR3 DNA: TGTGCCAGCTCCACGACAGGCAACTATGGCTACACCTTC
clone size: NA
J gene: TRBJ1-2
D gene: NA
V gene: TRBV18

CDR3 protein: CASSIQGYNEQFF
CDR3 DNA: TGTGCCAGCAGTATACAGGGTTACAATGAGCAGTTCTTC
clone size: NA
J gene: TRBJ2-1
D gene: NA
V gene: TRBV6-5

CDR3 protein: CATSRDDRTLFGNTIYF
CDR3 DNA: TGTGCCACCAGCAGAGATGACCGTACACTATTTGGAAACACCATATATTTT
clone size: NA
J gene: TRBJ1-3
D gene: NA
V gene: TRBV15

CDR3 protein: CASSQDRIGKGGTEAFF
CDR3 DNA: TGCGCCAGCAGCCAAGATCGGATTGGAAAGGGAGGGACTGAAGCTTTCTTT
clone size: NA
J gene: TRBJ1-1
D gene: NA
V gene: TRBV4-1

CDR3 protein: CASRLGRGAVTCGNTIYF
CDR3 DNA: TGTGCAAGTCGCTTAGGCCGGGGTGCGGTAACCTGTGGAAACACCATATATTTT
clone size: NA
J gene: TRBJ1-3
D gene: NA
V gene: TRBV12-2

CDR3 protein: CASRYRGQGETQYF
CDR3 DNA: TGTGCCAGCAGGTACAGGGGTCAAGGGGAGACCCAGTACTTC
clone size: NA
J gene: TRBJ2-5
D gene: TRBD1
V gene: TRBV2

CDR3 protein: CASSPDRNSPLHF
CDR3 DNA: TGTGCCAGCTCACCGGACAGGAATTCACCCCTCCACTTT
clone size: NA
J gene: TRBJ1-6
D gene: TRBD1
V gene: TRBV18

CDR3 protein: CASSLPGDPRSGNTIYF
CDR3 DNA: TGTGCCAGCAGCTTACCAGGGGACCCCCGCTCTGGAAACACCATATATTTT
clone size: NA
J gene: TRBJ1-3
D gene: NA
V gene: TRBV5-8

CDR3 protein: CASSQRSSQPQHF
CDR3 DNA: TGTGCCAGCAGCCAACGGTCGTCTCAGCCCCAGCATTTT
clone size: NA
J gene: TRBJ1-5
D gene: NA
V gene: TRBV3-1/TRBV3-2

CDR3 protein: CASTRFTTGAGTGYTF
CDR3 DNA: TGTGCCAGTACCCGATTCACTACAGGGGCAGGAACTGGCTACACCTTC
clone size: NA
J gene: TRBJ1-2
D gene: TRBD1
V gene: TRBV19

CDR3 protein: CASSSRTGVGEKLFF
CDR3 DNA: TGTGCCAGCAGTTCGAGGACAGGGGTTGGGGAAAAACTGTTTTTT
clone size: NA
J gene: TRBJ1-4
D gene: TRBD1
V gene: TRBV28

CDR3 protein: CASRSGYEQFF
CDR3 DNA: TGTGCCAGTAGGTCAGGGTATGAGCAGTTCTTC
clone size: once
J gene: TRBJ2-1
D gene: NA
V gene: TRBV19

CDR3 protein: CASSLWRGGGFNEQFF
CDR3 DNA: TGTGCCAGCAGCTTATGGCGCGGAGGTGGGTTCAATGAGCAGTTCTTC
clone size: NA
J gene: TRBJ2-1
D gene: NA
V gene: TRBV7-9

CDR3 protein: CASSEWRDRGHEQYF
CDR3 DNA: TGTGCCAGCAGTGAGTGGCGGGACAGGGGGCACGAGCAGTACTTC
clone size: NA
J gene: TRBJ2-7
D gene: TRBD1
V gene: TRBV25-1

CDR3 protein: CASSLYKGGTMNTEAFF
CDR3 DNA: TGTGCCAGCAGCTTGTATAAGGGAGGTACCATGAACACTGAAGCTTTCTTT
clone size: NA
J gene: TRBJ1-1
D gene: NA
V gene: TRBV5-6

CDR3 protein: CASSSQVTGPYEQYF
CDR3 DNA: TGTGCCAGCAGCTCACAGGTGACAGGGCCCTACGAGCAGTACTTC
clone size: NA
J gene: TRBJ2-7
D gene: TRBD1
V gene: TRBV3-1/TRBV3-2

CDR3 protein: CASSPGSRAEAFF
CDR3 DNA: TGTGCCAGCAGCCCTGGGTCGAGGGCTGAAGCTTTCTTT
clone size: NA
J gene: TRBJ1-1
D gene: NA
V gene: TRBV14

CDR3 protein: CASSQDLVAGGADTQYF
CDR3 DNA: TGCGCCAGCAGCCAAGATCTGGTAGCGGGAGGGGCAGATACGCAGTATTTT
clone size: NA
J gene: TRBJ2-3
D gene: TRBD2
V gene: TRBV4-3

CDR3 protein: CASKPRGLPYGYTF
CDR3 DNA: TGCGCCAGCAAGCCCAGGGGGCTCCCTTATGGCTACACCTTC
clone size: NA
J gene: TRBJ1-2
D gene: TRBD1
V gene: TRBV5-1

CDR3 protein: CASSQGSRILTDTQYF
CDR3 DNA: TGTGCCAGCAGCCAAGGTTCCCGTATACTCACAGATACGCAGTATTTT
clone size: NA
J gene: TRBJ2-3
D gene: NA
V gene: TRBV14

CDR3 protein: CATSRDEKLFF
CDR3 DNA: TGTGCCACCTCGCGCGATGAAAAACTGTTTTTT
clone size: NA
J gene: TRBJ1-4
D gene: NA
V gene: TRBV24-1

CDR3 protein: CASTRGQGGGYTF
CDR3 DNA: TGTGCCAGTACTAGAGGACAGGGTGGTGGCTACACCTTC
clone size: few
J gene: TRBJ1-2
D gene: TRBD1
V gene: TRBV19

CDR3 protein: CASSTGTSGSEQYF
CDR3 DNA: TGTGCCAGCAGTACCGGGACTAGCGGCTCCGAGCAGTACTTC
clone size: NA
J gene: TRBJ2-7
D gene: TRBD2
V gene: TRBV6-2/TRBV6-3

CDR3 protein: CASRGPNTGELFF
CDR3 DNA: TGTGCCAGCAGGGGCCCGAACACCGGGGAGCTGTTTTTT
clone size: NA
J gene: TRBJ2-2
D gene: NA
V gene: TRBV6-5

CDR3 protein: CASSLWGRAGSPLHF
CDR3 DNA: TGCGCCAGCAGCTTGTGGGGCAGGGCTGGCTCACCCCTCCACTTT
clone size: NA
J gene: TRBJ1-6
D gene: NA
V gene: TRBV5-1

CDR3 protein: CASSKGLPNEKLFF
CDR3 DNA: TGTGCCAGCAGCAAGGGGTTGCCCAATGAAAAACTGTTTTTT
clone size: NA
J gene: TRBJ1-4
D gene: NA
V gene: TRBV11-3

CDR3 protein: CASSIYRGAIFNEQFF
CDR3 DNA: TGTGCCAGCAGCATTTACAGGGGGGCTATATTCAATGAGCAGTTCTTC
clone size: NA
J gene: TRBJ2-1
D gene: TRBD1
V gene: TRBV5-6

CDR3 protein: CASSPTPTNEKLFF
CDR3 DNA: TGTGCCAGCTCACCTACACCAACTAATGAAAAACTGTTTTTT
clone size: NA
J gene: TRBJ1-4
D gene: NA
V gene: TRBV18